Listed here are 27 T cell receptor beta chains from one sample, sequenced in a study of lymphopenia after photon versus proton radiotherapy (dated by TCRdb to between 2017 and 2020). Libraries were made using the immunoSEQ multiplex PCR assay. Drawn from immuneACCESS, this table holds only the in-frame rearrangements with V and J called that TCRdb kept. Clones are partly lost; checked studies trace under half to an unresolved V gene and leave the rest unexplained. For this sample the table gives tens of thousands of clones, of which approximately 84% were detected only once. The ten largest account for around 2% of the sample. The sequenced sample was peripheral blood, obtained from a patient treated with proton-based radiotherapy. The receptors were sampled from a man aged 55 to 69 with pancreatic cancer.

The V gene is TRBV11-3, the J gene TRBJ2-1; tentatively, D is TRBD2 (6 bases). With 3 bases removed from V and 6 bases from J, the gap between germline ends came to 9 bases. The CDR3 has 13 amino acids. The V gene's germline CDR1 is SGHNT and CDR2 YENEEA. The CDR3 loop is CASSLGGGNEQFF. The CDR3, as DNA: TGTGCCAGCAGCTTGGGAGGAGGCAATGAGCAGTTCTTC. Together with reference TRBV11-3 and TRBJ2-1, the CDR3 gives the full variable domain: EAGVVQSPRYKIIEKKQPVAFWCNPISGHNTLYWYLQNLGQGPELLIRYENEEAVDDSQLPKDRFSAERLKGVDSTLKIQPAELGDSAVYLCASSLGGGNEQFFGPGTRLTVL.

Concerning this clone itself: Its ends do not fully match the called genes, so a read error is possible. The CDR3 sequence: CALSCTKTGF. CDR3 coding DNA: TGTGCCTTGAGCTGCACCAAAACCGGGTTT. The genes are TRBV6-1 and TRBJ1-4; D unclear. The length of the CDR3 is 10 residues. CDR1 is MNHNS, CDR2 SASEGT, per germline.

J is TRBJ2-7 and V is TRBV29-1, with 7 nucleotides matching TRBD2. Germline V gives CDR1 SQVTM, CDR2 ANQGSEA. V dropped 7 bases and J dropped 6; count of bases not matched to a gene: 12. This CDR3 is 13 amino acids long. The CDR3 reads CSGSQRDAAEQYF. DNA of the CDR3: TGCAGCGGATCCCAGCGGGACGCGGCCGAGCAGTACTTC.

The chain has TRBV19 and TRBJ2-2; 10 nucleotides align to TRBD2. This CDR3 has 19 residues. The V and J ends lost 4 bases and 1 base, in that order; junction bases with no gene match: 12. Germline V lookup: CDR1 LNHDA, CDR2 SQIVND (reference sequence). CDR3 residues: CASSRLPGLATRNTGELFF. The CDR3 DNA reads TGTGCCAGTAGTAGACTACCGGGACTAGCGACCAGGAACACCGGGGAGCTGTTTTTT.

The chain's CDR3 is CASSLLVTGWNEQFF. CDR3 DNA sequence: TGTGCCAGCAGTTTACTTGTGACAGGGTGGAATGAGCAGTTCTTC. The chain joins TRBV28 to TRBJ2-1; the match to TRBD1 covers 7 bases. This CDR3 region has 15 residues. V was pared by 2 bases and J by 7 bases, with 8 bases of the junction left unmatched. Looked up from germline, CDR1 is MDHEN and CDR2 is SYDVKM.

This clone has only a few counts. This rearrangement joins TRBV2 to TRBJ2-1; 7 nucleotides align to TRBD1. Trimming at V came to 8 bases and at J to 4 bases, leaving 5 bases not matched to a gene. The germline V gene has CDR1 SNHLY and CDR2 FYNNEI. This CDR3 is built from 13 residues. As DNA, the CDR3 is TGTGCCAGCGGGACAGCTACTTACAATGAGCAGTTCTTC. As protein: CASGTATYNEQFF.

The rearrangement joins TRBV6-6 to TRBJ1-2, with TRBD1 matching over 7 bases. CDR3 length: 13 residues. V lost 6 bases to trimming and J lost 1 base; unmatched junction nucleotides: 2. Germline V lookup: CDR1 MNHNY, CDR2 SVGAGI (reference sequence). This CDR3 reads CASRRQGNYGYTF. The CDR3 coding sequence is TGTGCCAGCAGACGACAGGGTAACTATGGCTACACCTTC.

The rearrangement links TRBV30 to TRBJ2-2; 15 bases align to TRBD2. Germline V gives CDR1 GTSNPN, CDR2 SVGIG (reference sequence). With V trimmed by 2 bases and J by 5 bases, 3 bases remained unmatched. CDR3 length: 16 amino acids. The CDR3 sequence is CAWSRGLAGGTGELFF. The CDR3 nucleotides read TGTGCCTGGAGTCGGGGACTAGCGGGAGGTACCGGGGAGCTGTTTTTT.

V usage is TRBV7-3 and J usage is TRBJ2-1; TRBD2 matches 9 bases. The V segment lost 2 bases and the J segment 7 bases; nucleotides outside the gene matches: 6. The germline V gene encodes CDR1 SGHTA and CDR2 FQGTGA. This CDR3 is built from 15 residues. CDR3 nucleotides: TGTGCCAGCAGCTTAGGGGCTAGCGGGAAAAATGAGCAGTTCTTC. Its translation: CASSLGASGKNEQFF.

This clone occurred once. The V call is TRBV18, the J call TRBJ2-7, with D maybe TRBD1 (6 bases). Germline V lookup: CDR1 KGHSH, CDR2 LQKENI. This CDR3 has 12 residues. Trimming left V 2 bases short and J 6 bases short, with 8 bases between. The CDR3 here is CASSPNRVEQYF. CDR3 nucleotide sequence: TGTGCCAGCTCACCAAACAGGGTCGAGCAGTACTTC. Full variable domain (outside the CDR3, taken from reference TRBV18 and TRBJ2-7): NAGVMQNPRHLVRRRGQEARLRCSPMKGHSHVYWYRQLPEEGLKFMVYLQKENIIDESGMPKERFSAEFPKEGPSILRIQQVVRGDSAAYFCASSPNRVEQYFGPGTRLTVT.

This chain's CDR3 is CSVEEVAGYEQYF. Here the CDR3 DNA reads TGCAGCGTTGAAGAGGTGGCAGGATACGAGCAGTACTTC. The chain links TRBV29-1 to TRBJ2-7; D is unclear. V was clipped by 0 bases and J by 4 bases, with 10 bases between them. Germline values: CDR1 SQVTM, CDR2 ANQGSEA. The CDR3 is 13 residues long.

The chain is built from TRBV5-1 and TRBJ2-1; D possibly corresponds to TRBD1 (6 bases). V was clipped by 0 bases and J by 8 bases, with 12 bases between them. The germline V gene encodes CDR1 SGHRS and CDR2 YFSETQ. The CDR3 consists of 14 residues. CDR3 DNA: TGCGCCAGCAGCTTGGGGGACACGACTGATGAGCAGTTCTTC. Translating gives CASSLGDTTDEQFF.

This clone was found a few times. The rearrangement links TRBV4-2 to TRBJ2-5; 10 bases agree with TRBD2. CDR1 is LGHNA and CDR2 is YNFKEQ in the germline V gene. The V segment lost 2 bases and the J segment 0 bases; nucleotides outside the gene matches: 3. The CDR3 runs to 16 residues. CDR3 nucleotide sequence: TGTGCCAGCAGCCAAACAGCGGGGGGGAACCAAGAGACCCAGTACTTC. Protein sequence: CASSQTAGGNQETQYF.

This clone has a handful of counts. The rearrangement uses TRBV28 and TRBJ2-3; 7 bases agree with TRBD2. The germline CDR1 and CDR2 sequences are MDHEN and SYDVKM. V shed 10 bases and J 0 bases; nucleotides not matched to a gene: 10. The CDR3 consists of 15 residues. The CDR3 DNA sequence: TGTGCCACCCTTAGTTGGGGGGGAAGCACAGATACGCAGTATTTT. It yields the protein CATLSWGGSTDTQYF. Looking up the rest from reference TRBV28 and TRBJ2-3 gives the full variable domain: DVKVTQSSRYLVKRTGEKVFLECVQDMDHENMFWYRQDPGLGLRLIYFSYDVKMKEKGDIPEGYSVSREKKERFSLILESASTNQTSMYLCATLSWGGSTDTQYFGPGTRLTVL.

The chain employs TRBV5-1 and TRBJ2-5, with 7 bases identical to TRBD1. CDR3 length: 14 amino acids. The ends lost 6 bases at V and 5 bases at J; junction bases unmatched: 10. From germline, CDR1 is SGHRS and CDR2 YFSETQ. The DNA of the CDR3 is TGCGCCAGCAACTCGGGCAGGGGGACCGAGACCCAGTACTTC. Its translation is CASNSGRGTETQYF.

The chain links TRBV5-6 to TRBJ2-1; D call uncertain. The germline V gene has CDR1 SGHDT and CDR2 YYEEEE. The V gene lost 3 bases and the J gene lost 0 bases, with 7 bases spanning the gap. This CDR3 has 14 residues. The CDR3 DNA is TGTGCCAGCAGCTCACCGGCCTCCTACAATGAGCAGTTCTTC. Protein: CASSSPASYNEQFF.

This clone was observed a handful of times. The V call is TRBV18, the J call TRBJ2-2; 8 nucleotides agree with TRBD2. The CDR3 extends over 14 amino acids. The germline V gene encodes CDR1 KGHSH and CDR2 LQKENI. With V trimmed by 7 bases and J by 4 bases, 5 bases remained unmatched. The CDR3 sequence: CASFLAGVTGELFF. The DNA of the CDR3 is TGTGCCAGCTTCCTAGCGGGCGTCACCGGGGAGCTGTTTTTT.

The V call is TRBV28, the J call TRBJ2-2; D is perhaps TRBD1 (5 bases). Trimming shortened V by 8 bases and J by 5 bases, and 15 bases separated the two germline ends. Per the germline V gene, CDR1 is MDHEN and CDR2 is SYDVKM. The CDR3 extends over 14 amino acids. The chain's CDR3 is CASQLLQETGELFF. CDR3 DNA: TGTGCCAGCCAACTACTACAGGAGACCGGGGAGCTGTTTTTT.

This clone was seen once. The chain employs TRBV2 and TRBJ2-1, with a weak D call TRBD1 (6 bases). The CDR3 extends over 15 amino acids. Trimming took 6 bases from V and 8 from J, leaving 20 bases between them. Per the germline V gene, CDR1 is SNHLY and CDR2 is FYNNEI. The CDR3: CASRRDIKILDEQFF. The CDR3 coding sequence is TGTGCCAGCAGGAGGGACATTAAGATTCTCGATGAGCAGTTCTTC.

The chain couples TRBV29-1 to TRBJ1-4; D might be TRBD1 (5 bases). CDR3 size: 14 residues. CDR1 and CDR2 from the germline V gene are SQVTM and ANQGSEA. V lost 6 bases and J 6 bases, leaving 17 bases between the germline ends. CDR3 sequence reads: CSVGRGEHDEKLFF. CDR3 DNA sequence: TGCAGCGTGGGGCGGGGGGAACATGATGAAAAACTGTTTTTT.

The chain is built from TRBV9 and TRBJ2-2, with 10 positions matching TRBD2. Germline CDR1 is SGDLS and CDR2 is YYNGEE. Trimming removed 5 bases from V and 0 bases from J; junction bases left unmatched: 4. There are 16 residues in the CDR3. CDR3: CASRQAGGTNTGELFF. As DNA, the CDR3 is TGTGCCAGCAGACAAGCGGGAGGGACGAACACCGGGGAGCTGTTTTTT.

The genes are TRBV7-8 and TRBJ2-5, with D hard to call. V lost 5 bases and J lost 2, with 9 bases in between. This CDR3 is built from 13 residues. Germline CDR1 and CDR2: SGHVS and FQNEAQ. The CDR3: CASSRRSQETQYF. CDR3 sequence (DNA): TGTGCCAGCAGCCGCCGTTCTCAAGAGACCCAGTACTTC.

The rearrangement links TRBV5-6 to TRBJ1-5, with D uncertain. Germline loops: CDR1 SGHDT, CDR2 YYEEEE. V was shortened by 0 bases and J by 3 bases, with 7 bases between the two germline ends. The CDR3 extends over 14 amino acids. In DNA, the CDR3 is TGTGCCAGCAGCTTGGGGCAGACCAATCAGCCCCAGCATTTT. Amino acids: CASSLGQTNQPQHF.

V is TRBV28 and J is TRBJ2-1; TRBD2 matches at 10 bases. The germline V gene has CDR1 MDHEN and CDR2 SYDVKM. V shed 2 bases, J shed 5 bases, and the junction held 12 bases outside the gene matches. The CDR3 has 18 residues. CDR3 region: CASSLRTSGSASDNEQFF. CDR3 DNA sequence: TGTGCCAGCAGTTTACGGACTAGCGGATCTGCTTCGGACAATGAGCAGTTCTTC.

CDR3 DNA: TGTGCCAGCAGCTTGTATAGCGGGAGGGCCTCGGATGAGCAGTTCTTC. Translation: CASSLYSGRASDEQFF. The rearrangement joins TRBV7-9 to TRBJ2-1; 11 bases match TRBD2. The CDR3 contains 16 residues. In germline, CDR1 is SEHNR, CDR2 FQNEAQ (reference sequence). V gave up 3 bases and J gave up 8 bases; unmatched junction bases: 9.

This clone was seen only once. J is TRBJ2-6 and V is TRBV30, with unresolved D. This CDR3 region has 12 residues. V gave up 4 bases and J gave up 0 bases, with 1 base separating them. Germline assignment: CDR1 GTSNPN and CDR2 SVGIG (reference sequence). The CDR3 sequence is CAWTSGANVLTF. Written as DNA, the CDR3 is TGTGCCTGGACCTCTGGGGCCAACGTCCTGACTTTC.

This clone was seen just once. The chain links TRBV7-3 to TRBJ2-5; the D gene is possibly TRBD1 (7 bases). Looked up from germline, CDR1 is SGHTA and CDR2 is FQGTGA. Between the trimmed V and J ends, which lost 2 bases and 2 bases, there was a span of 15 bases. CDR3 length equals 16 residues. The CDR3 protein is CASSLGRRGRQETQYF. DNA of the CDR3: TGTGCCAGCAGCTTAGGAAGGAGGGGGCGGCAAGAGACCCAGTACTTC.